The rows below give T cell receptor beta chains drawn from one sample of a study of shared clonotypes between healthy human individuals. Clones were sequenced by immunoSEQ multiplex PCR, and TCRdb holds only the in-frame ones, with some missing. The table has approximately 2.3 million clones, 80% to 95% seen once. Sequencing used naive CD4+ T cells from PBMCs. The receptors stem from a man between 18 and 29 years old in good health. Some clones in this sample may be carry-over from other donors' samples. CDR3s include the opening cysteine and the closing phenylalanine or tryptophan. A D gene is named only where the DNA matches it firmly. A row's size may be missing; if present it is once, few, many or a size class.

TRBD2	-	TRBJ2-3	TRBV20-1	TGCAGTGCTAGCGGGAGGGATACGCAGTATTTT	CSASGRDTQYF
TRBD1	-	TRBJ1-1	TRBV19	TGTGCCAGTACCGGGGACAGGGGGAGCTCCGAAGCTTTCTTT	CASTGDRGSSEAFF
TRBD2	-	TRBJ2-4	TRBV7-2	TGTGCCAGCAGCCCCCAGGGAGGGGCCAAAAACATTCAGTACTTC	CASSPQGGAKNIQYF
TRBD1	-	TRBJ2-5	TRBV5-1	TGCGCCAGCAGCGTGGACAGGCAAGAGACCCAGTACTTC	CASSVDRQETQYF
TRBD2	-	TRBJ2-7	TRBV7-3	TGTGCCAGCAGGTCCGCCGGCGGGGCTAGCGGGAGCTACGAGCAGTACTTC	CASRSAGGASGSYEQYF
-	-	TRBJ2-3	TRBV2	TGTGCCAGCAGTGGACCGTCCCGGTCAGATACGCAGTATTTT	CASSGPSRSDTQYF
TRBD1	-	TRBJ2-1	TRBV12-5	TGTGCTAGTGGTTTGGGAGGGACAGGGGAAAAGTTCTTC	CASGLGGTGEKFF
TRBD2	once	TRBJ2-3	TRBV7-9	TGTGCCAGCGTACAAGCGGGAGGTGGCGCAGATACGCAGTATTTT	CASVQAGGGADTQYF
-	once	TRBJ2-7	TRBV28	TGTGCCAGCAGTCTTACAGGGACCAGAAGCGACGAGCAGTACTTC	CASSLTGTRSDEQYF
-	-	TRBJ2-5	TRBV30	TGTGCCTGGAGTACAGGGTCGGGATACCAAGAGACCCAGTACTTC	CAWSTGSGYQETQYF
TRBD2	-	TRBJ2-1	TRBV5-1	TGCGCCAGCAGCTTGGGTGGCGGGAGCTCCTACAATGAGCAGTTCTTC	CASSLGGGSSYNEQFF
-	-	TRBJ2-1	TRBV27	TGTGCCAGCAGTTTCCTTGGGGCAGGACAAGTCAGGGGCAATGAGCAGTTCTTC	CASSFLGAGQVRGNEQFF
TRBD1	-	TRBJ2-7	TRBV28	TGTGCCAGCAGAAAGCAGGGGGCGTACGAGCAGTACTTC	CASRKQGAYEQYF
-	-	TRBJ1-4	TRBV6-1	TGTGCCAGCAAGGAACGTGAAAAACTGTTTTTT	CASKEREKLFF
TRBD2	once	TRBJ2-5	TRBV6-1	TGTGCCAGCAGTGAAGCGTCGACTAGCGGGAGTTGGGAGACCCAGTACTTC	CASSEASTSGSWETQYF
TRBD2	-	TRBJ2-3	TRBV2	TGTGCCAGCAGTGCACCGGGAGGGCCTACAGATACGCAGTATTTT	CASSAPGGPTDTQYF
TRBD1	-	TRBJ1-1	TRBV7-8	TGTGCCAGCAGCCTTAGGGCGGGGACAGAAGGGTCCGCTTTCTTT	CASSLRAGTEGSAFF
TRBD1	-	TRBJ2-6	TRBV18	TGTGCCAGCTCACCATTCGGACAGGGGCACTCTGGGGCCAACGTCCTGACTTTC	CASSPFGQGHSGANVLTF
TRBD2	-	TRBJ2-1	TRBV28	TGTGCCGGACAATGGACTAGCTGGAATGAGCAGTTCTTC	CAGQWTSWNEQFF
-	-	TRBJ2-3	TRBV28	TGTGCCAGCATCACGACCCTGTCCCCTCGTCCTGGCACAGATACGCAGTATTTT	CASITTLSPRPGTDTQYF
TRBD1	-	TRBJ1-2	TRBV5-1	TGCGCCAGCAGCGCGAGGGGACAGGGGAACTATGGCTACACCTTC	CASSARGQGNYGYTF
TRBD2	-	TRBJ2-7	TRBV19	TGTGCCAGTACCCCGACTAGCGGGAGTGTAGTTCGCGAGCAGTACTTC	CASTPTSGSVVREQYF
-	-	TRBJ2-3	TRBV5-1	TGCGCCAGCAGCTTGGTGAGAGCGGTTTCCACAGATACGCAGTATTTT	CASSLVRAVSTDTQYF
-	-	TRBJ2-2	TRBV19	TGTGCCAGTAGTCCTCAGGGGACCCTATACAACACCGGGGAGCTGTTTTTT	CASSPQGTLYNTGELFF
TRBD2	-	TRBJ2-1	TRBV28	TGTGCCACCATAGCGGGAGAGAGCTCCTACAATGAGCAGTTCTTC	CATIAGESSYNEQFF
-	-	TRBJ2-1	TRBV19	TGTGCCAGTAGCGTGACTAGAGGCCCTTACAATGAGCAGTTCTTC	CASSVTRGPYNEQFF
-	few	TRBJ1-5	TRBV19	TGTGCCAGTAGTAGGGCGGATAGCAATCAGCCCCAGCATTTT	CASSRADSNQPQHF
-	once	TRBJ2-5	TRBV28	TGTGCCAGCAGATCCGGGCCAGGCCTGACCCAGTACTTC	CASRSGPGLTQYF
-	-	TRBJ2-1	TRBV11-1	TGTGCCAGCAGCCCGCGGACAGCCCACAATGAGCAGTTCTTC	CASSPRTAHNEQFF
-	-	TRBJ1-1	TRBV6-5	TGTGCCAGCAGGCGGCCGGGGGACACTGAAGCTTTCTTT	CASRRPGDTEAFF
-	once	TRBJ2-7	TRBV27	TGTGCCAGCAGTCCCCGATGGGACCCCTACGAGCAGTACTTC	CASSPRWDPYEQYF
-	-	TRBJ2-7	TRBV19	TGTGCCAGTAGTATTCGGTACTTC	CASSIRYF
-	-	TRBJ2-2	TRBV14	TGTGCCAGCAGCCAAGACAGGAGAGCCGGGGAGCTGTTTTTT	CASSQDRRAGELFF
TRBD2	-	TRBJ2-7	TRBV7-2	TGTGCCAGCAGCTCGGGACTAGCGGGCTCCTACGAGCAGTACTTC	CASSSGLAGSYEQYF
TRBD1	-	TRBJ1-1	TRBV2	TGTGCCAGCAGTGAACGGACAGGGCCCACTGAAGCTTTCTTT	CASSERTGPTEAFF